These 16 T cell receptor beta chains share one sample of origin, sequenced in a study of blood T cell repertoires in COVID-19. The assay was immunoSEQ multiplex PCR, and TCRdb's table has in-frame clones only and misses some. The sample holds approximately 350,000 clones, 89% seen once. The sequencing input was peripheral blood. The origin of the receptors is a man aged 35-49 years with acute or convalescent COVID-19.

This chain connects TRBV28 to TRBJ1-6; TRBD1 matches 7 bases. Germline-derived CDR1 and CDR2 are MDHEN and SYDVKM. This CDR3 is 17 amino acids long. J gave up 4 bases and V 7 bases, and 13 bases lay outside the gene matches. The CDR3 coding sequence is TGTGCCAGCAACTCACCGGGACAGAGACAATATAATTCACCCCTCCACTTT. Protein product: CASNSPGQRQYNSPLHF.

The CDR3 sequence: CASSLFEVGEQFF. CDR3 coding DNA: TGTGCCAGCAGCTTGTTTGAGGTAGGCGAGCAGTTCTTC. The chain is built from TRBV5-4 and TRBJ2-1; no reliable D call. V lost 1 base and J lost 10, with 12 bases in between. CDR1 SGHNT and CDR2 YYREEE come from the germline V gene (reference sequence). This CDR3 spans 13 amino acids.

The chain is built from TRBV7-2 and TRBJ2-3; maybe TRBD1 (6 bases). CDR1 and CDR2 from the germline V gene are SGHTA and FQGNSA. Deletions cut 1 base from V and 4 bases from J, with 12 bases between. This CDR3 has 15 amino acids. The CDR3, as DNA: TGTGCCAGCAGCTTAGGTGGGGGCCGCGCAGATACGCAGTATTTT. Translation: CASSLGGGRADTQYF.

The genes are TRBV5-1 and TRBJ2-7; 13 bases map to TRBD2. This CDR3 has 17 amino acids. The V gene end was trimmed by 4 bases and the J gene end by 5 bases; junction bases not matched to a gene: 12. CDR1 and CDR2 from the germline V gene are SGHRS and YFSETQ. The CDR3 here is CASSPGLAGVLGDEQYF. The CDR3 DNA reads TGCGCCAGCAGCCCCGGACTAGCGGGAGTCTTAGGCGACGAGCAGTACTTC.

This chain joins TRBV3-1 (or the pseudogene TRBV3-2) and TRBJ2-2, with D possibly being TRBD2 (5 bases). V shed 4 bases and J shed 0 bases, with 9 bases lying between them. The CDR3 has 15 amino acids. Germline V gene lookup returns CDR1 LGHDT and CDR2 YNNKEL (reference sequence). CDR3 coding DNA: TGTGCCAGCAGCCTACGGGGTTCGAACACCGGGGAGCTGTTTTTT. The encoded protein is CASSLRGSNTGELFF.

This chain uses TRBV28 with TRBJ2-7; D is unclear. The CDR3 runs to 13 residues. The V end was cut by 3 bases, the J end by 3 bases, with 9 bases between. The germline CDR1 and CDR2 sequences are MDHEN and SYDVKM. CDR3: CASSLPGLYEQYF. In DNA form, the CDR3 reads TGTGCCAGCAGTTTGCCAGGCCTCTACGAGCAGTACTTC.

The chain combines TRBV10-2 with TRBJ1-1; no reliable D call. This CDR3 spans 13 amino acids. Germline V gene lookup returns CDR1 WSHSY and CDR2 SAAADI. Trimming cost V 4 bases and J 1 base, with 7 bases left between them. Here the CDR3 reads CASSGPWNTEAFF. DNA of the CDR3: TGCGCCAGCAGTGGTCCATGGAACACTGAAGCTTTCTTT.

The V gene is TRBV4-1, the J gene TRBJ2-7; tentative D call: TRBD1 (5 bases). The CDR3 is made up of 14 amino acids. V gave up 1 base and J gave up 1 base, with 8 bases separating them. Germline V gene lookup returns CDR1 MGHRA and CDR2 YSYEKL. The CDR3: CASSQGKGSYEQYF. The CDR3 nucleotides read TGCGCCAGCAGCCAAGGAAAGGGGTCCTACGAGCAGTACTTC.

This clone was picked up a small number of times. V gene TRBV12-3 or TRBV12-4 combines with J gene TRBJ1-2; D ambiguous. The CDR3 spans 12 residues. The ends were cut back, 3 bases at V and 2 bases at J, with 4 bases in the middle. Here the CDR3 DNA reads TGTGCCAGCAGTTTCCTGAACTATGGCTACACCTTC. It codes for CASSFLNYGYTF.

This sequence joins TRBV21-1 and TRBJ2-1; TRBD2 is the table's D call, not checked against the DNA. TRBV21-1 is an annotated pseudogene. There are 16 residues in the CDR3. The chain's CDR3 is CASSIFRRSSYNEQFF. In nucleotides, the CDR3 is TGTGCCAGCAGCATTTTCAGGAGGAGCTCCTACAATGAGCAGTTCTTC.

This chain links TRBV11-2 with TRBJ2-7; 7 bases match TRBD1. V was clipped by 0 bases and J by 3 bases; unmatched bases: 2. The germline gives CDR1 SGHAT, CDR2 FQNNGV. The CDR3 has 14 amino acids. The DNA of the CDR3 is TGTGCCAGCAGCTTAGACGGGACAGTCTACGAGCAGTACTTC. Translation: CASSLDGTVYEQYF.

This clone has only a few counts. J is TRBJ1-4 and V is TRBV19; D is possibly TRBD1 (6 bases). This CDR3 is built from 12 residues. CDR1 is LNHDA and CDR2 is SQIVND in the germline V gene (reference sequence). V lost 5 bases, J lost 7 bases, and 8 bases lay in between. The CDR3 protein is CASSVTGEKLFF. The CDR3 coding sequence is TGTGCCAGTAGTGTGACAGGTGAAAAACTGTTTTTT.

The chain uses TRBV7-2 and TRBJ2-3; a weak D match, TRBD2 (6 bases). The CDR3 loop spans 17 amino acids. Trimming pared 6 bases from V and 0 bases from J, leaving 19 bases between. From germline, CDR1 is SGHTA and CDR2 FQGNSA. The CDR3 DNA is TGTGCCAGCAGAACCCGACCGGGAGTGACGAGCACAGATACGCAGTATTTT. It codes for CASRTRPGVTSTDTQYF.

The chain couples TRBV7-8 to TRBJ2-2; 10 nucleotides line up with TRBD1. With 7 bases clipped from V and 5 bases from J, the junction kept 7 bases outside the gene matches. The V gene's germline CDR1 is SGHVS and CDR2 FQNEAQ. The CDR3 has 15 residues. CDR3 region: CASTQDRGRTGELFF. In DNA, the CDR3 is TGTGCCAGCACCCAGGACAGGGGGAGGACCGGGGAGCTGTTTTTT.

The chain links TRBV13 to TRBJ2-7, with 7 bases identical to TRBD2. The CDR3 is 15 amino acids. The V and J ends lost 5 bases and 2 bases, in that order; junction bases with no gene match: 9. Germline V gives CDR1 PRHDT, CDR2 FYEKMQ (reference sequence). The CDR3 spells CASSNRAGLTYEQYF. The CDR3 region has the DNA TGTGCCAGCAGCAACCGAGCGGGGCTTACCTACGAGCAGTACTTC.

The rearrangement uses TRBV4-1 and TRBJ2-7; maybe TRBD2 (6 bases). From germline, CDR1 is MGHRA and CDR2 YSYEKL. The CDR3 length is 17 residues. The ends were cut back, 2 bases at V and 2 bases at J, with 19 bases in the middle. Written as DNA, the CDR3 is TGCGCCAGCAGCCAATTTTGGGGCGGGAAGACCGCCTACGAGCAGTACTTC. It yields the protein CASSQFWGGKTAYEQYF.